Detailed here is one T cell receptor (beta chain). Produced via immunoSEQ multiplex PCR; TCRdb's table is partial and in-frame only. The table records roughly 110,000 clones, approximately 87% of them present only once. Trimming stripped 6 bases from V and 7 bases from J, with 16 bases between. Germline CDR1 is GTSNPN and CDR2 is SVGIG (reference sequence). The CDR3 totals 14 residues. This sample was included in a study of T cell responses to AZD1222 COVID-19 vaccine. This material consisted of peripheral blood, taken on day 0 of AZD1222 vaccination. The rearrangement uses TRBV30 and TRBJ1-6; possible D gene TRBD1, 5 bases. This TCR was sampled from an adult in good health. The CDR3 sequence is CACNRKIGNSPLHF. In DNA form, the CDR3 reads TGTGCCTGTAACAGGAAAATAGGGAATTCACCCCTCCACTTT.